This passage covers 28 T cell receptor beta chains from one sample sequenced in a study of regulatory T cells in long-lasting Graves disease (dated by TCRdb to about 2021). Library preparation employed multiplex PCR. The instrument was an Illumina HiSeq 4000. To build TCR beta libraries, CDR3 regions were amplified by Arm-PCR using iRepertoire HTBI primers. TCRdb reran the public reads through fastp at Q25 and MiXCR, keeping productive beta chains. Under each unique CDR3 protein, matching rows form one entry showing the most common genes and DNA. This sample lists under 300,000 distinct CDR3 sequences; around 20% were detected once. The ten largest clonotypes hold roughly a fifth of the sample. Reading the label with the study, this specimen's time point is: newly diagnosed GD, antithyroid drugs for less than 3 months. For both TCR sequencing and RNA sequencing, RNA was extracted from PBMCs in TRIzol.

The sample here was peripheral blood mononuclear cells (PBMCs), taken at new diagnosis, from a patient treated with antithyroid drugs. The receptor source for this set is a female donor with Graves disease.

Notes on this clonotype: Because it lacks the conserved phenylalanine or tryptophan at the end, this CDR3 is likely a read error. CDR3 bases: TGTGCCAGCAGCCATTCTCCGTCAGAACCCAACACTGAAGCTTTCTTG. As protein: CASSHSPSEPNTEAFL. The chain combines TRBV3-1 with TRBJ1-1; D ambiguous. Between the trimmed V and J ends, which lost 3 bases and 2 bases, there was a span of 16 bases. The CDR3 is 16 residues long. Germline V lookup: CDR1 LGHDT, CDR2 YNNKEL (reference sequence).

This clonotype appeared many times. The V gene is TRBV20-1, the J gene TRBJ2-6; TRBD2 is a possible D gene (6 bases). The CDR3 is 16 amino acids. Germline V gene data show CDR1 as DFQATT and CDR2 as SNEGSKA (reference sequence). V lost 3 bases, J lost 0 bases, and 12 bases lay in between. CDR3 coding DNA: TGCAGTGCTAGTAGCGGCCCTAGCTCTGGGGCCAACGTCCTGACTTTC. Translating gives CSASSGPSSGANVLTF.

At least ten counts were recorded for this clonotype. The gene calls are TRBV6-2 or TRBV6-3 and TRBJ2-1; 7 nucleotides align to TRBD2. The CDR3 runs 15 residues. Germline V gene sequence: CDR1 MNHEY, CDR2 SVGEGT. V lost 2 bases to trimming and J lost 5 bases; unmatched junction nucleotides: 6. The CDR3 DNA reads TGTGCCAGCAGTTACAGCGCTAGCGGAAACAATGAGCAGTTCTTC. Its protein product is CASSYSASGNNEQFF.

The gene calls are TRBV9 and TRBJ2-7, with D perhaps TRBD1 (5 bases). The V end was cut by 4 bases, the J end by 4 bases, with 12 bases between. Germline lookup yields CDR1 SGDLS and CDR2 YYNGEE. This CDR3 contains 13 residues. The CDR3 nucleotides are TGTGCCAGCAGCAGCAGGGCCGGGTACGAGCAGTACTTC. Translation gives CASSSRAGYEQYF.

The table lists this clonotype with a few counts. The chain carries TRBV27 and TRBJ2-1; D might be TRBD2 (5 bases). Between the trimmed V and J ends, which lost 2 bases and 2 bases, there was a span of 7 bases. CDR3 length: 14 amino acids. Germline V gene data show CDR1 as MNHEY and CDR2 as SMNVEV (reference sequence). CDR3 sequence (DNA): TGTGCCAGCAGTTTAGCGGGCCCCTACAATGAGCAGTTCTTC. It specifies CASSLAGPYNEQFF.

In its sample, this clonotype was seen many times. This rearrangement joins TRBV19 to TRBJ2-3; TRBD1 agrees at 11 bases. CDR3 length equals 15 residues. With 5 bases clipped from V and 6 bases from J, the junction kept 7 bases outside the gene matches. Germline loops: CDR1 LNHDA, CDR2 SQIVND (reference sequence). DNA for the CDR3: TGTGCCAGTAGTGGGACAGGGGGTGGGCGTGATACGCAGTATTTT. This sequence encodes CASSGTGGGRDTQYF.

There are many counts of this clonotype. The chain links TRBV7-2 to TRBJ2-7; 10 bases line up with TRBD2. The germline CDR1 and CDR2 sequences are SGHTA and FQGNSA. The CDR3 sequence is 16 residues long. With 3 bases clipped from V and 5 bases from J, the junction kept 10 bases outside the gene matches. The CDR3 DNA is TGTGCCAGCAGCTTCCCCACTAGCGGGACGAACCACGAGCAGTACTTC. This gives the protein CASSFPTSGTNHEQYF.

DNA of the CDR3: TGCGCCAGCAGCCAAGCCGGGACTTCAGGGGGCAATGAGCAGTTCTTC. Protein product: CASSQAGTSGGNEQFF. The chain uses TRBV4-1 and TRBJ2-1, with D maybe TRBD1 (7 bases). The V and J ends lost 1 base and 6 bases respectively, with 16 bases between them. Germline V gives CDR1 MGHRA, CDR2 YSYEKL. This CDR3 is 16 amino acids long.

The J gene is TRBJ1-1, the V gene TRBV7-8; D might be TRBD1 (6 bases). The V gene's germline CDR1 is SGHVS and CDR2 FQNEAQ. The CDR3 contains 13 residues. Trimming cost V 5 bases and J 4 bases, with 11 bases left between them. The CDR3: CASSPQGFTEAFF. The CDR3 region has the DNA TGTGCCAGCAGCCCACAGGGATTCACTGAAGCTTTCTTT.

This clonotype was recorded at least ten times. J is TRBJ2-1 and V is TRBV4-3; no firm D call. Trimming took off 3 bases at V and 7 bases at J, with 4 bases between the two ends. The CDR3 has 11 residues. The germline CDR1 and CDR2 sequences are LGHNA and YSLEER. CDR3 sequence reads: CASSQGNEQFF. The CDR3 DNA reads TGCGCCAGCAGCCAGGGGAATGAGCAGTTCTTC.

This clonotype has at least ten counts. The V call is TRBV27, the J call TRBJ2-4, with D unclear. Trimming removed 4 bases from V and 6 bases from J, with 4 bases in between. Germline V gene sequence: CDR1 MNHEY, CDR2 SMNVEV (reference sequence). CDR3 size: 11 residues. CDR3 amino acids: CASSWGNIQYF. The CDR3 nucleotides read TGTGCCAGCAGTTGGGGAAACATTCAGTACTTC.

This clonotype appeared many times. The chain is built from TRBV7-9 and TRBJ2-7; TRBD1 matches 8 bases. The CDR3 runs 17 residues. Germline CDR1 is SEHNR and CDR2 is FQNEAQ (reference sequence). The J segment lost 2 bases and the V segment lost 5 bases, leaving 14 bases of the junction unmatched. The CDR3: CASSGLPRDRKPYEQYF. CDR3 in DNA: TGTGCCAGCAGCGGACTCCCTCGGGACAGGAAACCCTACGAGCAGTACTTC.

This clonotype was seen at least ten times. This rearrangement joins TRBV7-3 to TRBJ2-1; 9 nucleotides agree with TRBD2. With 5 bases clipped from V and 9 bases from J, the junction kept 11 bases outside the gene matches. The CDR3 loop spans 15 amino acids. The V gene's germline CDR1 is SGHTA and CDR2 FQGTGA. The CDR3 region has the DNA TGTGCCAGCAGCCACCTGGGGACTAGCCGGCCTGAGCAGTTCTTC. It codes for CASSHLGTSRPEQFF.

At least ten counts were recorded for this clonotype. The chain links TRBV11-1 to TRBJ2-5; D not certain. Trimming pared 2 bases from V and 3 bases from J, leaving 10 bases between. The germline gives CDR1 SGHAT, CDR2 FQDESV (reference sequence). This CDR3 region has 14 residues. CDR3 DNA sequence: TGTGCCAGCAGCTTACACAATTTTGAAGAGACCCAGTACTTC. Encoded protein: CASSLHNFEETQYF.

The table lists this clonotype with many counts. The chain has TRBV6-5 and TRBJ2-7, with unresolved D. CDR1 MNHEY and CDR2 SVGAGI come from the germline V gene. V lost 2 bases to trimming and J lost 0 bases, with 14 bases between them. CDR3 length: 16 residues. The CDR3 loop is CASSYPRTSSSYEQYF. The DNA of the CDR3 is TGTGCCAGCAGTTACCCCCGAACATCAAGCTCCTACGAGCAGTACTTC.

This clonotype has at least ten counts. The chain joins TRBV2 to TRBJ2-1; the match to TRBD1 covers 7 bases. This CDR3 spans 13 amino acids. From germline, CDR1 is SNHLY and CDR2 FYNNEI. Trimming removed 7 bases from V and 6 bases from J; junction bases left unmatched: 6. CDR3 amino acids: CASKRTGTNEQFF. The CDR3 coding sequence is TGTGCCAGCAAAAGGACAGGCACCAATGAGCAGTTCTTC.

This clonotype was detected ten times or more. The rearrangement uses TRBV7-6 and TRBJ1-2; D gene ambiguous. Germline assignment: CDR1 SGHVS and CDR2 FNYEAQ. The V gene lost 4 bases and the J gene lost 6 bases, with 21 bases spanning the gap. The CDR3 length is 16 residues. The CDR3 loop reads CASSSRPESGWDGYTF. The CDR3 DNA is TGTGCCAGCAGCTCTCGCCCCGAGAGCGGCTGGGATGGCTACACCTTC.

This clonotype was counted between two and nine times. The chain carries TRBV5-4 and TRBJ2-5, with 9 bases matching TRBD2. The germline V gene has CDR1 SGHNT and CDR2 YYREEE (reference sequence). The CDR3 spans 14 residues. Trimming at V came to 7 bases and at J to 4 bases, leaving 8 bases not matched to a gene. The DNA of the CDR3 is TGTGCCAGCGGAATAGCGGGAGATGGAGAGACCCAGTACTTC. Amino acid sequence: CASGIAGDGETQYF.

There are many counts of this clonotype. The chain links TRBV5-1 to TRBJ2-1, with TRBD2 matching over 9 bases. The CDR3 covers 15 residues. In germline, CDR1 is SGHRS, CDR2 YFSETQ. V lost 0 bases, J lost 8 bases, and 6 bases stayed unmatched. The CDR3 bases are TGCGCCAGCAGCTTGGTTAGCGGGAGTATATATGAGCAGTTCTTC. Translation gives CASSLVSGSIYEQFF.

This clonotype was observed at least ten times. The chain links TRBV19 to TRBJ2-7; no clear D. Germline CDR1 is LNHDA and CDR2 is SQIVND (reference sequence). The ends were cut back, 3 bases at V and 5 bases at J, with 14 bases in the middle. CDR3 length equals 14 residues. DNA of the CDR3: TGTGCCAGTAGTATGGGGTACGCTTTGCACGAGCAGTACTTC. It translates to CASSMGYALHEQYF.

Of note for this clonotype: A much larger clone is a single base away; this may be a read error. The V call is TRBV27, the J call TRBJ2-1, with D possibly being TRBD2 (6 bases). V was pared by 5 bases and J by 2 bases, with 19 bases between. The CDR3 sequence is 17 residues long. Germline CDR1 MNHEY, CDR2 SMNVEV (reference sequence). The CDR3 nucleotides read TGTGCCAGCAGTGATACGACCGGGAGAACCACCTACAATGAGCAGTTCTTC. As protein: CASSDTTGRTTYNEQFF.

This clonotype appeared many times. The chain has TRBV19 and TRBJ2-3; maybe TRBD1 (6 bases). The germline CDR1 and CDR2 sequences are LNHDA and SQIVND (reference sequence). V shed 2 bases and J shed 2 bases, with 14 bases lying between them. This CDR3 has 16 residues. CDR3 loop: CASSIFSGAFTDTQYF. CDR3 bases: TGTGCCAGTAGTATATTCTCAGGGGCCTTCACAGATACGCAGTATTTT.

There are many counts of this clonotype. This rearrangement joins TRBV11-3 to TRBJ2-5; 10 bases agree with TRBD2. The CDR3 totals 18 residues. The trim removed 5 bases at V and 0 bases at J, leaving 12 bases unmatched. In germline, CDR1 is SGHNT, CDR2 YENEEA. The CDR3, as DNA: TGTGCCAGCAGCCCGCGGACTAGCGGAGAGGGGAACCAAGAGACCCAGTACTTC. This translates into CASSPRTSGEGNQETQYF.

This clonotype was seen at least ten times. The chain carries TRBV6-2 or TRBV6-3 and TRBJ1-5, with D possibly TRBD1 on 5 matching bases. Trimming removed 8 bases from V and 5 bases from J, with 10 bases in between. The length of the CDR3 is 12 residues. Germline values: CDR1 MNHEY, CDR2 SVGEGT. The DNA for the CDR3 is TGTGCCAGCGCCGACAGTTATCAGCCCCAGCATTTT. This gives the protein CASADSYQPQHF.

Ten or more counts support this clonotype. The rearrangement links TRBV2 to TRBJ2-1, with a possible D match to TRBD2 (5 bases). The V and J ends lost 5 bases and 6 bases respectively, with 20 bases between them. Germline V gene sequence: CDR1 SNHLY, CDR2 FYNNEI. This CDR3 has 16 residues. The CDR3 loop reads CASSFRVGLAGNEQFF. The CDR3 DNA sequence: TGTGCCAGCAGTTTCCGCGTGGGTCTAGCAGGCAATGAGCAGTTCTTC.

This clonotype was counted ten times or more. The V gene is TRBV20-1, the J gene TRBJ1-1, with 9 bases that match TRBD1. CDR3 size: 14 residues. The germline V gene encodes CDR1 DFQATT and CDR2 SNEGSKA (reference sequence). The trim removed 3 bases at V and 1 base at J, leaving 3 bases unmatched. In DNA, the CDR3 is TGCAGTGCTAGGGGGACAGGGAAGAACACTGAAGCTTTCTTT. Its translation: CSARGTGKNTEAFF.

This clonotype was seen at least ten times. V and J are TRBV2 and TRBJ1-6, with a tentative D call TRBD1 (5 bases). This CDR3 region has 14 residues. CDR1 SNHLY and CDR2 FYNNEI come from the germline V gene. The V gene lost 4 bases and the J gene lost 9 bases, with 13 bases spanning the gap. The DNA of the CDR3 is TGTGCCAGCAGTGGTGGAGGGGAACGTTCACCCCTCCACTTT. Protein sequence: CASSGGGERSPLHF.

The table lists this clonotype with many counts. The chain recombines TRBV9 with TRBJ1-5, with D perhaps matching TRBD1 (6 bases). The CDR3 is 16 amino acids. CDR1 is SGDLS, CDR2 YYNGEE, per germline. V shed 4 bases and J shed 0 bases, with 14 bases lying between them. The CDR3 DNA follows: TGTGCCAGCAGCACTGGGGGCCCCTATAGCAATCAGCCCCAGCATTTT. Amino acid sequence: CASSTGGPYSNQPQHF.